The text below deals with one TCR beta chain. What it recognizes is unknown. Patients with a history of autoimmune disease or on systemic immunosuppression were excluded. This CDR3 is built from 16 residues. The V segment lost 4 bases and the J segment 6 bases; nucleotides outside the gene matches: 7. Germline loops: CDR1 SNHLY, CDR2 FYNNEI. Assay: immunoSEQ multiplex PCR; the TCRdb copy retains only in-frame clones and omits some. The sample has 45,000 to 50,000 clones, 88% seen once. This record comes from a study of OX40 agonist ivuxolimab in advanced cancers. Study-wide points: Also present in some nonresponders was a low level of normalized T-cell clonal expansion.

This chain connects TRBV2 to TRBJ2-2; 11 bases fit TRBD2. The receptor comes from an adult with an advanced solid tumor such as melanoma, head and neck, liver or kidney cancer. This specimen was CD4+ or CD8+ T cells sorted from blood, taken in a trial of the OX40 agonist ivuxolimab. The chain's CDR3 is CASSAVTSGAPGELFF. The DNA for the CDR3 is TGTGCCAGCAGTGCGGTGACTAGCGGGGCGCCCGGGGAGCTGTTTTTT.